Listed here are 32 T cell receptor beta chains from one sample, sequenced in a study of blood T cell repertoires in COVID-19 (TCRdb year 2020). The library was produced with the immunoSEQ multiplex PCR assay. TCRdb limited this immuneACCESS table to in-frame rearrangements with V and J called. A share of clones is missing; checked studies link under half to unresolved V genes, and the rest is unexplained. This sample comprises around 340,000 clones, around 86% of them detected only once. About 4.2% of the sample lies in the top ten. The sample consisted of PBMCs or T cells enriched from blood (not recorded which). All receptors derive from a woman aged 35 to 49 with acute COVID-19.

CDR3: CASSANPGAGTGGAETQYF. The CDR3 DNA reads as TGTGCCAGCAGCGCAAATCCGGGAGCCGGGACAGGGGGGGCGGAGACCCAGTACTTC. The chain couples TRBV9 to TRBJ2-5, with TRBD1 matching 11 bases. V was clipped by 3 bases and J by 5 bases; unmatched bases: 18. The CDR3 has 19 amino acids. Germline CDR1 reads SGDLS; CDR2 reads YYNGEE.

The CDR3 loop is CASSQDTGSQFSGNTIYF. In nucleotides, the CDR3 is TGCGCCAGCAGCCAAGATACAGGGTCTCAATTCTCTGGAAACACCATATATTTT. V and J are TRBV4-1 and TRBJ1-3; D perhaps matches TRBD1 (6 bases). Germline lookup yields CDR1 MGHRA and CDR2 YSYEKL. V gave up 0 bases and J gave up 0 bases, with 15 bases separating them. The CDR3 is made up of 18 amino acids.

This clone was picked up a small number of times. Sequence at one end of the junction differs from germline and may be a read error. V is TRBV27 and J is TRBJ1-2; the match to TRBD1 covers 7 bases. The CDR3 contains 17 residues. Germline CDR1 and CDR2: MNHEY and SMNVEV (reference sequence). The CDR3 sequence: CASSVSHRGLIPYGYTF. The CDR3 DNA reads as TGTGCCAGCAGTGTATCCCACAGGGGACTTATTCCTTATGGCTACACCTTC.

DNA of the CDR3: TGTGCCATCCAGATCCAGGGTGGGACAGATACGCAGTATTTT. It encodes CAIQIQGGTDTQYF. This rearrangement joins TRBV10-3 to TRBJ2-3; tentative D call: TRBD1 (5 bases). This CDR3 has 14 residues. Germline CDR1 is ENHRY and CDR2 is SYGVKD. V was pared by 8 bases and J by 3 bases, with 15 bases between.

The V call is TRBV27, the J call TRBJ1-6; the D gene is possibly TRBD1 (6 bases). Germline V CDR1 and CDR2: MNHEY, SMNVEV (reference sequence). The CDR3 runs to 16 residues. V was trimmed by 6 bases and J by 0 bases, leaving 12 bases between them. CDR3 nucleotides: TGTGCCAGCAGCGGGACAATGAGCTCCTATAATTCACCCCTCCACTTT. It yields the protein CASSGTMSSYNSPLHF.

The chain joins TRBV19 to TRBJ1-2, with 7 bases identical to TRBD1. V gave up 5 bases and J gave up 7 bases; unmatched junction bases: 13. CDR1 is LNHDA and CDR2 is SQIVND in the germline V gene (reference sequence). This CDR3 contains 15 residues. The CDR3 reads CASSPGGQVYVGYTF. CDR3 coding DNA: TGTGCCAGTAGTCCCGGTGGACAGGTATACGTTGGCTACACCTTC.

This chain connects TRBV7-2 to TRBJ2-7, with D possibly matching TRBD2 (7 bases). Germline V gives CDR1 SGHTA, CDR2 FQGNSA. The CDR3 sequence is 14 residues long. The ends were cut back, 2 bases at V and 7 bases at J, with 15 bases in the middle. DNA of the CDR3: TGTGCCAGCAGCTTACGCCGGGGGGCGGAAGAGCAGTACTTC. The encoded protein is CASSLRRGAEEQYF.

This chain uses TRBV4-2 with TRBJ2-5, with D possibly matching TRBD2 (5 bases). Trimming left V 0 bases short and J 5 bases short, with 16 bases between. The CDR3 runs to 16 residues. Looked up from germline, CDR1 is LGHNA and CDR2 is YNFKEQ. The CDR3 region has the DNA TGTGCCAGCAGCCAAGATCTACCATGGGGAGCGGAGACCCAGTACTTC. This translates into CASSQDLPWGAETQYF.

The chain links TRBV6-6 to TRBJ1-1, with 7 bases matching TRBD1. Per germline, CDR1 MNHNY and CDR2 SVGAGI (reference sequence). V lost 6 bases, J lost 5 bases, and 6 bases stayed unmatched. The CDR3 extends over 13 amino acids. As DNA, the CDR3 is TGTGCCAGCAGGGGACAGCGAGGGACTGAAGCTTTCTTT. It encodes CASRGQRGTEAFF.

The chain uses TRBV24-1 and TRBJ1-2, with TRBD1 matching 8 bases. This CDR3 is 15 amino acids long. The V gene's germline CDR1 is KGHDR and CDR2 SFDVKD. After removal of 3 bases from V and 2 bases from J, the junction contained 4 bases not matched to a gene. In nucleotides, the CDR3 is TGTGCCACCAGTGATAGCAGGGGGCCCAACTATGGCTACACCTTC. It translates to CATSDSRGPNYGYTF.

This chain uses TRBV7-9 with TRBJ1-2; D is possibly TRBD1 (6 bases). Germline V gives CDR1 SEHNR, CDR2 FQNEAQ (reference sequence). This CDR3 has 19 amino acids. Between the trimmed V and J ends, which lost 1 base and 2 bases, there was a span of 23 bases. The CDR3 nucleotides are TGTGCCAGCAGCTTAGAGGTCCGGGGACACATGAGTCGGAACTATGGCTACACCTTC. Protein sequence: CASSLEVRGHMSRNYGYTF.

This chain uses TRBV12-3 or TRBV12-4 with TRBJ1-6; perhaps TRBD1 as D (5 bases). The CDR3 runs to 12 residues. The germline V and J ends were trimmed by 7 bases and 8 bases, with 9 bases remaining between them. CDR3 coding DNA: TGTGCCAGCACCCCGGGGGATTCACCCCTCCACTTT. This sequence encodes CASTPGDSPLHF.

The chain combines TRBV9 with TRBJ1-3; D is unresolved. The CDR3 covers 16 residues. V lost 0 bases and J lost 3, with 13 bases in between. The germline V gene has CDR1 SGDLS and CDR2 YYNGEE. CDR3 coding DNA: TGTGCCAGCAGCGTAGGAGGGCTTGCGGGTGGAAACACCATATATTTT. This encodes CASSVGGLAGGNTIYF.

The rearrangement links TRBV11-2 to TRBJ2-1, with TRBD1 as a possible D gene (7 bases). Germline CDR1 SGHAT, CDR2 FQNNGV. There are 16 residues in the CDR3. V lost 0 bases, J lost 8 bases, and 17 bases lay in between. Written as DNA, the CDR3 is TGTGCCAGCAGCTTAGATAGGTACAGGGGAGGCCATGAGCAGTTCTTC. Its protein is CASSLDRYRGGHEQFF.

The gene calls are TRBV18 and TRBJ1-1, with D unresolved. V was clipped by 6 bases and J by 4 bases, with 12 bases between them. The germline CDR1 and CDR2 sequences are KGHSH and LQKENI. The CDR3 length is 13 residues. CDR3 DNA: TGTGCCAGCTCCCCTAGTACGGGCACTGAAGCTTTCTTT. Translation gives CASSPSTGTEAFF.

The CDR3 region is CATSKPGQPKWAKNIQYF. In nucleotides, the CDR3 is TGTGCCACCAGCAAGCCGGGACAGCCCAAGTGGGCCAAAAACATTCAGTACTTC. V usage is TRBV15 and J usage is TRBJ2-4, with 7 bases aligning to TRBD1. CDR1 LNHNV and CDR2 YYDKDF come from the germline V gene (reference sequence). V was clipped by 4 bases and J by 1 base; unmatched bases: 13. This CDR3 is built from 18 residues.

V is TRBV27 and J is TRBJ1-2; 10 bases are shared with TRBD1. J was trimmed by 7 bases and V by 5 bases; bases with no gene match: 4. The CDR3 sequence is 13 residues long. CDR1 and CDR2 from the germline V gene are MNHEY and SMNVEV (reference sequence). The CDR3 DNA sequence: TGTGCCAGCAGTCGGGACAGGGGTTCTGGCTACACCTTC. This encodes CASSRDRGSGYTF.

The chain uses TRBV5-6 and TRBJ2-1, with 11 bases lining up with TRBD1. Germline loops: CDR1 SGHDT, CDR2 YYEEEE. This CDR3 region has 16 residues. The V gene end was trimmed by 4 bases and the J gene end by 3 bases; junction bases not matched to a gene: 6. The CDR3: CASSQDRGHIYNEQFF. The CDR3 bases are TGTGCCAGCAGCCAGGACAGGGGGCACATCTACAATGAGCAGTTCTTC.

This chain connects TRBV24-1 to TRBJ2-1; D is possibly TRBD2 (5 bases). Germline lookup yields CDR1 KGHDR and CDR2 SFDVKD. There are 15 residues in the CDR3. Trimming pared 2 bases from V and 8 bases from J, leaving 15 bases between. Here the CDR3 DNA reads TGTGCCACCAGTGATTCTAGCCTGAGGTCGGATGAGCAGTTCTTC. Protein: CATSDSSLRSDEQFF.

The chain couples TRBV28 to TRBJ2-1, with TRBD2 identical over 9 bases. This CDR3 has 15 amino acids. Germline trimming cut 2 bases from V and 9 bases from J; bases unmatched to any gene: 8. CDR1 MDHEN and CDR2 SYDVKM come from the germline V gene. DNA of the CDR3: TGTGCCAGCAGTTTAAATCGAGCGGGAGGATCTGAGCAGTTCTTC. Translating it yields CASSLNRAGGSEQFF.

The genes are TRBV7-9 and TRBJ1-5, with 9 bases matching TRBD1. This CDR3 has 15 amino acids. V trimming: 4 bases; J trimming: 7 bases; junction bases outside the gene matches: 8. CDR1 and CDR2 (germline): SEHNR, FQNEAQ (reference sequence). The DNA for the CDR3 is TGTGCCAGCAGCTACGGACAGGGGAATGGGCAGCCCCAGCATTTT. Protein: CASSYGQGNGQPQHF.

The DNA for the CDR3 is TGTGCCAGCAGGATAACAGTGAACACTGAAGCTTTCTTT. As protein: CASRITVNTEAFF. This sequence joins TRBV6-5 and TRBJ1-1; no clear D gene. The CDR3 consists of 13 residues. Germline V gene data show CDR1 as MNHEY and CDR2 as SVGAGI. V lost 6 bases to trimming and J lost 0 bases, with 8 bases between them.

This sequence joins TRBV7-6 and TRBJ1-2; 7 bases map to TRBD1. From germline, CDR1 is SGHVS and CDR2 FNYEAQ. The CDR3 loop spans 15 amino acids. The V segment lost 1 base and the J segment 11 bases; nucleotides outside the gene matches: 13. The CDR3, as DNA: TGTGCCAGCAGCTTAGTCCCGACAGGGTTCGGGGGTTACACCTTC. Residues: CASSLVPTGFGGYTF.

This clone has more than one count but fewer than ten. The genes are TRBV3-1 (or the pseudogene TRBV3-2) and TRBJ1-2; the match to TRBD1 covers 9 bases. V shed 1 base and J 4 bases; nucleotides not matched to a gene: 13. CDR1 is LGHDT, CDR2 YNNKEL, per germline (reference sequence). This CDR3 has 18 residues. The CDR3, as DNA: TGTGCCAGCAGCCAAGTAGAATTTCCGGGGACAGGGCGCTATGGCTACACCTTC. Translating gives CASSQVEFPGTGRYGYTF.

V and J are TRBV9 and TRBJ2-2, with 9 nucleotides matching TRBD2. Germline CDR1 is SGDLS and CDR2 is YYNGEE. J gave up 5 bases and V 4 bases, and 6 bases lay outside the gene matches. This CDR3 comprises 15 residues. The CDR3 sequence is CASSLAGAGTGELFF. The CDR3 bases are TGTGCCAGCAGCTTAGCGGGAGCGGGGACCGGGGAGCTGTTTTTT.

The CDR3 is CASSRGAIATNEKLFF. The CDR3, as DNA: TGTGCCAGCAGCCGGGGGGCCATCGCAACTAATGAAAAACTGTTTTTT. The chain employs TRBV5-6 and TRBJ1-4; a weak D match, TRBD1 (6 bases). The CDR3 runs to 16 residues. The germline V gene encodes CDR1 SGHDT and CDR2 YYEEEE. Trimming stripped 4 bases from V and 0 bases from J, with 13 bases between.

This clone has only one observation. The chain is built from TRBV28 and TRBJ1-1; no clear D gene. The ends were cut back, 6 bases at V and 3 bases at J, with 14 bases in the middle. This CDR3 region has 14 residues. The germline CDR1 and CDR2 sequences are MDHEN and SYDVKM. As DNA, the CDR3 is TGTGCCAGCAGGACGCCCGTCGGAGACACTGAAGCTTTCTTT. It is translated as CASRTPVGDTEAFF.

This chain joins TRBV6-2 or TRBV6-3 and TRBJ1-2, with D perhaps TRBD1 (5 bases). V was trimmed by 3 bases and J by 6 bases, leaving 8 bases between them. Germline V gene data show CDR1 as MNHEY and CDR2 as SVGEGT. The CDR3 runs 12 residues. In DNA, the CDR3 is TGTGCCAGCAGTTATTGGGGGGATGGCTACACCTTC. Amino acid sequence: CASSYWGDGYTF.

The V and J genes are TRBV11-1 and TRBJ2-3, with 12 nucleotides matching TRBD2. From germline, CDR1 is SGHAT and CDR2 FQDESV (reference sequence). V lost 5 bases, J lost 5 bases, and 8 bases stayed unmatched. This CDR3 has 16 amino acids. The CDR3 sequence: CASSQGLAGRVDTQYF. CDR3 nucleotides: TGTGCCAGCAGCCAAGGACTAGCGGGAAGGGTAGATACGCAGTATTTT.

The chain's CDR3 is CASGIPRAGANVLTF. The CDR3 DNA sequence: TGTGCCAGCGGTATCCCGAGGGCGGGGGCCAACGTCCTGACTTTC. The gene calls are TRBV6-5 and TRBJ2-6; TRBD2 might be the D (5 bases). This CDR3 is built from 15 residues. Germline assignment: CDR1 MNHEY and CDR2 SVGAGI. The V gene lost 8 bases and the J gene lost 4 bases, with 15 bases spanning the gap.

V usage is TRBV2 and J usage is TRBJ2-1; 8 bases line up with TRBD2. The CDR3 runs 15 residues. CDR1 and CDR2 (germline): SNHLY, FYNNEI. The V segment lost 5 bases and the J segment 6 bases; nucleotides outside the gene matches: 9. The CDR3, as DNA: TGTGCCAGCAGTTCGAGCGGGAGTCCCCGCAATGAGCAGTTCTTC. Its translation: CASSSSGSPRNEQFF.

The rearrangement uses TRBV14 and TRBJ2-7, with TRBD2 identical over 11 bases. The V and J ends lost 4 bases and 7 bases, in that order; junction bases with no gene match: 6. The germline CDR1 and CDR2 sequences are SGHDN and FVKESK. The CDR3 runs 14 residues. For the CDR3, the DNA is TGTGCCAGCAGCCCCGGGACTAGCGGTACGGAGCAGTACTTC. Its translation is CASSPGTSGTEQYF.